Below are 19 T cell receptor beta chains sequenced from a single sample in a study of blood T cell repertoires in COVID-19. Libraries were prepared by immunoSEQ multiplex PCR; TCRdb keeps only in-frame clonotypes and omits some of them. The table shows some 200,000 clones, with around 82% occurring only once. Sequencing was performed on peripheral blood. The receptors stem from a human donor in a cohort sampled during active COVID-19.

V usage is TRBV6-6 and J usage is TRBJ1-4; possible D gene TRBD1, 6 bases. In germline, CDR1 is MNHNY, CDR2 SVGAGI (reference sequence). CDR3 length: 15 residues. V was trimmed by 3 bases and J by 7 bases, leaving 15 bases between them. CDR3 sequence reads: CASSYFTGLGEKLFF. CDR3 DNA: TGTGCCAGCAGTTATTTTACAGGGTTAGGTGAAAAACTGTTTTTT.

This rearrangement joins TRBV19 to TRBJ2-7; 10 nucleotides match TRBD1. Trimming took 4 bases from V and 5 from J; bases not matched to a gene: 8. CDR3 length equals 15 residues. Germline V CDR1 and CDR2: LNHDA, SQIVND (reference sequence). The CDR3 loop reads CASSTGDRGGHEQYF. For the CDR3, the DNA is TGTGCCAGTAGTACCGGGGACAGGGGAGGACACGAGCAGTACTTC.

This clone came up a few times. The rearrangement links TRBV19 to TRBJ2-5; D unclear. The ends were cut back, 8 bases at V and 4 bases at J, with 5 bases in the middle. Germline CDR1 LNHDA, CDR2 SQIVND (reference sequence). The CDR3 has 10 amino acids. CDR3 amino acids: CASGRETQYF. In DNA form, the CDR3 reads TGTGCCAGTGGCAGAGAGACCCAGTACTTC.

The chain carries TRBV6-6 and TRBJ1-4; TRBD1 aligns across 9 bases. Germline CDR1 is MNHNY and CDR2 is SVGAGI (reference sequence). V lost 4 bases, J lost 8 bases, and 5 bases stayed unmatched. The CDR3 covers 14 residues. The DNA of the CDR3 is TGTGCCAGCAGTTTGGGACAGGGTAGGGAAAAACTGTTTTTT. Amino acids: CASSLGQGREKLFF.

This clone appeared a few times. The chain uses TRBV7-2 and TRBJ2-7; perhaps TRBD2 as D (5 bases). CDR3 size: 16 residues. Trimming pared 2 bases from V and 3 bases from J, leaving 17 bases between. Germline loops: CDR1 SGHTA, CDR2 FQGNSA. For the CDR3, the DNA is TGTGCCAGCAGCTTAAAAACTAGAAGCATCTTCTACGAGCAGTACTTC. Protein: CASSLKTRSIFYEQYF. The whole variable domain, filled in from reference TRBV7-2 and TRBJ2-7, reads GAGVSQSPSNKVTEKGKDVELRCDPISGHTALYWYRQSLGQGLEFLIYFQGNSAPDKSGLPSDRFSAERTGGSVSTLTIQRTQQEDSAVYLCASSLKTRSIFYEQYFGPGTRLTVT.

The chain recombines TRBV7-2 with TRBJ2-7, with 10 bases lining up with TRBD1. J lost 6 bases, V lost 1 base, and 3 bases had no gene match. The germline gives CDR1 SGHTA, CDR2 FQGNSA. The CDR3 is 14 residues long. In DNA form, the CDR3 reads TGTGCCAGCAGCTTAGAGACAGGGGGCGCCGAGCAGTACTTC. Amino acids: CASSLETGGAEQYF.

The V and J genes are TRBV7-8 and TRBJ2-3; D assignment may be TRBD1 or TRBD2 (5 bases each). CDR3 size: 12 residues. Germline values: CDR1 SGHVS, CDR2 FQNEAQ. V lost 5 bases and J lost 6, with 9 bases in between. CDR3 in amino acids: CASSRGADTQYF. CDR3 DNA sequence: TGTGCCAGCAGCCGGGGCGCGGATACGCAGTATTTT. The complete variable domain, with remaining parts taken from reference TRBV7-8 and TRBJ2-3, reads GAGVSQSPRYKVAKRGQDVALRCDPISGHVSLFWYQQALGQGPEFLTYFQNEAQLDKSGLPSDRFFAERPEGSVSTLKIQRTQQEDSAVYLCASSRGADTQYFGPGTRLTVL.

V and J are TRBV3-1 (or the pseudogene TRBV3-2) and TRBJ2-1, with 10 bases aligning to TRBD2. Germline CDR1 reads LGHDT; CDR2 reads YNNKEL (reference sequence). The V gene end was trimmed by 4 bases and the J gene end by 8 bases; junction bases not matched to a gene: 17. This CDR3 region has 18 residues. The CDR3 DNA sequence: TGTGCCAGCAGCCCCTTCCCCCCTAGCGGGAGAATCACGGATGAGCAGTTCTTC. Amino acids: CASSPFPPSGRITDEQFF.

CDR3 nucleotides: TGCAGCGTTGCTGAGGATCTCTACGAGCAGTACTTC. This translates into CSVAEDLYEQYF. The chain employs TRBV29-1 and TRBJ2-7, with unresolved D. V gave up 4 bases and J gave up 3 bases, with 10 bases separating them. The CDR3 loop spans 12 amino acids. Germline V lookup: CDR1 SQVTM, CDR2 ANQGSEA.

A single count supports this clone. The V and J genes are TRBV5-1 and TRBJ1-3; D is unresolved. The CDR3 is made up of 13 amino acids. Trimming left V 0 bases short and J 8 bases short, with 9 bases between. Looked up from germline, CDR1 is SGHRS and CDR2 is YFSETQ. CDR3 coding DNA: TGCGCCAGCAGCTTGGGTAGCCGGGACACCATATATTTT. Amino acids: CASSLGSRDTIYF.

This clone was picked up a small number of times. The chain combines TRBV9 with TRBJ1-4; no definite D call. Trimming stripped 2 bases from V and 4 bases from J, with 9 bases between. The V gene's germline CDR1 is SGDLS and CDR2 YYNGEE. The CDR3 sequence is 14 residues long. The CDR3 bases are TGTGCCAGCAGCGTCTCACGGGGTAATGAAAAACTGTTTTTT. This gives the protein CASSVSRGNEKLFF.

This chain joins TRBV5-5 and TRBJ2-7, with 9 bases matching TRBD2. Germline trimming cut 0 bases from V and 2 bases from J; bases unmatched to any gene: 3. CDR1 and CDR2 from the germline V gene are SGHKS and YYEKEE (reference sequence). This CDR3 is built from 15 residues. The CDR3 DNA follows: TGTGCCAGCAGCTTGGGACCTAGCGGGACCTACGAGCAGTACTTC. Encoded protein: CASSLGPSGTYEQYF.

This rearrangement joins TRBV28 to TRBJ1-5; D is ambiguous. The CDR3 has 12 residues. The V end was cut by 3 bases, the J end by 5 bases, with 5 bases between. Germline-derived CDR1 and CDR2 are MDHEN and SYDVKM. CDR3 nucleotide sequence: TGTGCCAGCAGTTTGAGGGATCAGCCCCAGCATTTT. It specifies CASSLRDQPQHF.

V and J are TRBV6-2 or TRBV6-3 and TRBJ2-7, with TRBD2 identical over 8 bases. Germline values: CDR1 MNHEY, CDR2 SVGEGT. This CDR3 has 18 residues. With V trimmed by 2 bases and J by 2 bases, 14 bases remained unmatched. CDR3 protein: CASSYQASRGGLTYEQYF. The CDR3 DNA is TGTGCCAGCAGTTACCAGGCAAGCCGGGGGGGACTTACCTACGAGCAGTACTTC.

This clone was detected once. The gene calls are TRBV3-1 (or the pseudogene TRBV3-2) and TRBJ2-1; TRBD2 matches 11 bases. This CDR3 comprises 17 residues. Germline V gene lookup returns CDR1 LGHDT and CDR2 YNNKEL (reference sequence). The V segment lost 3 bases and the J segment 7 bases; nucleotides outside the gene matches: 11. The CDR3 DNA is TGTGCCAGCAGCCAGGGGTTTAGCGGGGGGGCCTTTAATGAGCAGTTCTTC. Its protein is CASSQGFSGGAFNEQFF.

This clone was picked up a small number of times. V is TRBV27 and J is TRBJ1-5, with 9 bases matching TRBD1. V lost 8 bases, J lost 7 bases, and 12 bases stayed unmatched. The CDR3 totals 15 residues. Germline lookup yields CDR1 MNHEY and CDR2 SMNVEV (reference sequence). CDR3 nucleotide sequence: TGTGCCAGCCGACAGGGGGTTAGGGGTCGGCAGCCCCAGCATTTT. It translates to CASRQGVRGRQPQHF.

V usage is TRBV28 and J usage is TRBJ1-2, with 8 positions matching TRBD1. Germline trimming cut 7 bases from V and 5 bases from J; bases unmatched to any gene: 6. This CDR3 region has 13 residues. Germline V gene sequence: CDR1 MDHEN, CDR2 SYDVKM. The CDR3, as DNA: TGTGCCAGCACAGGGGGCATAGGATATGGCTACACCTTC. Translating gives CASTGGIGYGYTF.

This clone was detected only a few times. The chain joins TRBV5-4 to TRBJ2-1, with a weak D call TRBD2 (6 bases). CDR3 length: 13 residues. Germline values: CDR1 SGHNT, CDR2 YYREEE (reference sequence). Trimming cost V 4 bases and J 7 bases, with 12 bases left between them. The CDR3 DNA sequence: TGTGCCAGCAGCACGCCACGGGGGAATGAGCAGTTCTTC. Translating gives CASSTPRGNEQFF.

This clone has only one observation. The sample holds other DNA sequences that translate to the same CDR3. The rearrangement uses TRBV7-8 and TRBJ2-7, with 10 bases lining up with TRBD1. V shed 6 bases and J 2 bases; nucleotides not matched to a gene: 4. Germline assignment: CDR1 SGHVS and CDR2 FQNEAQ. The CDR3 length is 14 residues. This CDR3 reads CASSRGQGAYEQYF. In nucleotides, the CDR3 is TGTGCCAGCAGTCGAGGACAGGGGGCCTACGAGCAGTACTTC.